Given below is one TCR beta chain in context. These data belong to a study of blood T cell repertoires in COVID-19. Study background: Donors in the United States, Italy and Spain gave samples during acute or convalescent COVID-19. PBMCs, B-cell-depleted T cells, or T cells provided the cDNA or gDNA that made up the material.

The CDR3 runs to 17 residues. Trimming shortened V by 3 bases and J by 0 bases, and 15 bases separated the two germline ends. Germline values: CDR1 MDHEN, CDR2 SYDVKM. Assay used: immunoSEQ multiplex PCR; TCRdb lists only in-frame clones, some missing. The sample shows 200,000 or so clones, about nine tenths of them seen only once. The chain carries TRBV28 and TRBJ2-1, with D tentatively TRBD2 (5 bases). The sequenced sample was peripheral blood. The clonotype originates from a man in his 70s with active or convalescent COVID-19. CDR3 sequence (DNA): TGTGCCAGCAGTTTCGTCTTCGCGGGCAGCTCCTACAATGAGCAGTTCTTC. Its translation is CASSFVFAGSSYNEQFF.